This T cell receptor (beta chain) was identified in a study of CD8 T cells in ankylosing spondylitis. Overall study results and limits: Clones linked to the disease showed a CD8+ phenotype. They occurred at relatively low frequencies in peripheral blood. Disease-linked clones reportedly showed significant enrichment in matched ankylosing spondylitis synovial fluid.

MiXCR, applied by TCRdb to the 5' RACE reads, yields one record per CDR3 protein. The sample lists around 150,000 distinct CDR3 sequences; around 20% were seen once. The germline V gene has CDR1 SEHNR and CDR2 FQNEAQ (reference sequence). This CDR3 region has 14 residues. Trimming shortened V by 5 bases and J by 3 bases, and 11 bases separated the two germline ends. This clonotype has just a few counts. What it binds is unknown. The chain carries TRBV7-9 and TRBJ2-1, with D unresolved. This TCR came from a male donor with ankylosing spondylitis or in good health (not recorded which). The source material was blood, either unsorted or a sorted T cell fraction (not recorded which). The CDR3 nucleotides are TGTGCCAGCAGCCTCGGGTCCCGCTACAATGAGCAGTTCTTC. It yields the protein CASSLGSRYNEQFF.